This entry concerns a single T cell receptor beta chain. Its antigen remains undetermined. Per-base quality was not reported, and no clone a single base away is much larger than it. A second Seattle source provided samples from volunteer blood donors who had recovered from COVID-19. Each collaborating institution followed its own protocols to collect whole blood in K2EDTA tubes. For TCRbeta analysis, collaborators shipped samples in one of three forms: frozen whole blood, isolated PBMCs, or DNA extracted from either of those sample types. The CDR3 measures 17 amino acids from cysteine to phenylalanine. Only the CDR3 region is kept as DNA, spanning 51 bases read in frame from base 1. The germline V gene gives CDR1 as KGHSH and CDR2 as LQKENI. From V the trimming removes 6 bases and from J it removes 4 bases, while the gene matches leave 16 bases of the junction unaccounted for. The entry originates in a study of blood T cell repertoires in COVID-19 (dated by TCRdb to the early 2020s). Background on the whole study: The collaborator samples originated in the United States, Italy and Spain and spanned the acute and convalescent phases of COVID-19. The prospective study material was composed of cDNA or gDNA derived from T cells, B-cell-depleted T cells, or PBMCs. Deeply sampled blood TCRbeta repertoires from subjects exposed to, actively infected with, or recovered from COVID-19 were included in the dataset. The repertoires were made available in a free public database intended to serve as a resource for research on the immune response to SARS-CoV-2. The samples were drawn from the first 160 participants of the ongoing ImmuneRACE study and from some 1,300 subjects provided by 6 global collaborators. Nearly every sample came with metadata listing a de-identified subject ID, COVID-19 status, age in years and sex. Where HLA class I and class II types were available, the types were taken from metadata supplied by the sample provider, not from assay-based typing. Here is what the overall study found, with its caveats: How much clinical and demographic metadata was included differed by source and by participant, and the metadata was provided uncurated.

The immunoSEQ Assay, a bias-controlled multiplex PCR, was used to amplify TCRbeta CDR3 regions from genomic DNA. The published analysis was carried out like this. Within the assay, amplification of reference gene primers was used to estimate how many nucleated cells each sample contained. To quantify the absolute abundance of each unique TCRbeta CDR3 rearrangement, sequence reads were collapsed and filtered. For each sample, productive Simpson clonality was calculated as the square root of Simpson's diversity index across productive rearrangements. TCRdb provides this immuneACCESS table in a form limited to in-frame rearrangements. Some clones are lacking; in checked studies, under half of them reflect an unresolved V gene, and why the rest are absent is not known. V and J calls plus clone size are reproduced from that table; the DNA served to infer D and trimming. For this sample there are roughly 250,000 clones; roughly 88% appear just once. Approximately 2% of the sample goes to the ten largest clones.

This TCR came from a woman between 40 and 55 years old who had recovered from COVID-19. Sequenced sample: peripheral blood. The V and J segments used are TRBV18 and TRBJ1-1; 8 bases in the junction line up with TRBD1. The CDR3 here reads CASSDLNRGRFGTEAFF. The DNA is as follows: TGTGCCAGCTCGGACCTTAACAGGGGGAGGTTTGGCACTGAAGCTTTCTTT.